This TCR beta chain was sequenced during a study of blood T cells in healthy people across ages. Primed by a sample-barcoded 5' primer and a J-beta primer mix, a second PCR proceeded for roughly 7 to 11 cycles. TCRdb independently ran MiXCR on the 5' RACE reads; one entry per CDR3 protein. The table shows approximately 1.5 million distinct CDR3 sequences, with about 42% occurring only once. The CDR3 covers 13 residues. Trimming left V 6 bases short and J 2 bases short, with 9 bases between. Germline V gives CDR1 SGHVS, CDR2 FQNEAQ. About this clonotype: Its antigen is still unknown.

Study-wide points: Both naive CD4+ cell counts and diversity were greater in long-lived donors than in aged donors.

This clonotype was obtained from a young woman in good health. Sample: blood. V is TRBV7-8 and J is TRBJ2-3; possibly TRBD2 for D (6 bases). The CDR3 region has the DNA TGTGCCAGCAGGGAGGGGAACACAGATACGCAGTATTTT. Amino acid sequence: CASREGNTDTQYF.